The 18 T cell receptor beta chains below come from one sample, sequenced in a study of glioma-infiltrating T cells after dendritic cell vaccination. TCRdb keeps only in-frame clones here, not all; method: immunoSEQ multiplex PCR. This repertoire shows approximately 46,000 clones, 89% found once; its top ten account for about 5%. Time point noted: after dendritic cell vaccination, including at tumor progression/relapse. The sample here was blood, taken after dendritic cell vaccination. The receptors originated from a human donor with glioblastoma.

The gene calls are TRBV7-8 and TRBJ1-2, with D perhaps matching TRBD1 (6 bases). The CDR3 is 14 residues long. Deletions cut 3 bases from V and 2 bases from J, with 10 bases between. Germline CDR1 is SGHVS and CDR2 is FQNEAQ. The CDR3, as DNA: TGTGCCAGCAGCTTGGGTACAGGGAACTATGGCTACACCTTC. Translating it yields CASSLGTGNYGYTF.

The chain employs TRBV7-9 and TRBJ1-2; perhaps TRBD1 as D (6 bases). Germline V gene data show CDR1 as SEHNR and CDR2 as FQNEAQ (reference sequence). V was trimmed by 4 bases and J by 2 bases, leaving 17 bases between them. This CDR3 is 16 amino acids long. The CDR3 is CASSSQKTGGNYGYTF. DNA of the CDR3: TGTGCCAGCAGCTCGCAGAAGACAGGCGGGAACTATGGCTACACCTTC.

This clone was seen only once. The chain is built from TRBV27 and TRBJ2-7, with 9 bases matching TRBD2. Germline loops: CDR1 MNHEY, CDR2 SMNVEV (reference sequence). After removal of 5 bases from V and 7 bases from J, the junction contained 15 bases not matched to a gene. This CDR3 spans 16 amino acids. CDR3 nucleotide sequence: TGTGCCAGCAGTCCCCCGCGGGTAGCGGGAGTTTCTGAGCAGTACTTC. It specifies CASSPPRVAGVSEQYF.

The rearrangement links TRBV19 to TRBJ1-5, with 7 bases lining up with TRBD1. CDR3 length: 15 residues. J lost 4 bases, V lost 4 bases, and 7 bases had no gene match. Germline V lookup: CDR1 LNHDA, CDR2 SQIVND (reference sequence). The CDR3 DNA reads TGTGCCAGTAGTAGCTTTAACAGGGGAAATCAGCCCCAGCATTTT. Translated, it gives CASSSFNRGNQPQHF. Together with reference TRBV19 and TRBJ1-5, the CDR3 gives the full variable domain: DGGITQSPKYLFRKEGQNVTLSCEQNLNHDAMYWYRQDPGQGLRLIYYSQIVNDFQKGDIAEGYSVSREKKESFPLTVTSAQKNPTAFYLCASSSFNRGNQPQHFGDGTRLSIL.

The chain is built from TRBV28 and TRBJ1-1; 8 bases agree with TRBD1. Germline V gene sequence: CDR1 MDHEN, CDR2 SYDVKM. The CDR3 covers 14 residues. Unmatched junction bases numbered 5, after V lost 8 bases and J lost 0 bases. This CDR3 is CASGMGQVNTEAFF. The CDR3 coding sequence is TGTGCCAGCGGTATGGGACAGGTGAACACTGAAGCTTTCTTT.

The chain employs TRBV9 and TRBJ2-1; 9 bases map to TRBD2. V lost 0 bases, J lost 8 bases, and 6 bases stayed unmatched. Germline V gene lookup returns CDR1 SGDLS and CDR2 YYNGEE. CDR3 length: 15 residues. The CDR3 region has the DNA TGTGCCAGCAGCGTAGGCGGGAGGGCCCCGGATGAGCAGTTCTTC. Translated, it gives CASSVGGRAPDEQFF.

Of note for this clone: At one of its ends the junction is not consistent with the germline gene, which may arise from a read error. The DNA for the CDR3 is TGTGTCAGCGGGACACAAGCAGGGAATCAGCCCCAGCATTTT. This sequence encodes CVSGTQAGNQPQHF. The chain couples TRBV27 to TRBJ1-5; D might be TRBD1 (6 bases). CDR3 length equals 14 residues. CDR1 and CDR2 from the germline V gene are MNHEY and SMNVEV (reference sequence).

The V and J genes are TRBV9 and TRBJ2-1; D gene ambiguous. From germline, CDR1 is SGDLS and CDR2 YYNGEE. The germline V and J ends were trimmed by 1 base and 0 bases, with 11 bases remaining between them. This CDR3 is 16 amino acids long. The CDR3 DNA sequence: TGTGCCAGCAGCGTAACGCACACCTTCTCCTACAATGAGCAGTTCTTC. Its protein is CASSVTHTFSYNEQFF.

CDR3 DNA: TGTGCCAGCAGCGCGACTAGCGGGAGGCTAGCTGAGCAGTTCTTC. It translates to CASSATSGRLAEQFF. The chain joins TRBV7-3 to TRBJ2-1, with 13 bases aligning to TRBD2. Germline V lookup: CDR1 SGHTA, CDR2 FQGTGA. The CDR3 is 15 residues long. The J segment lost 9 bases and the V segment lost 5 bases, leaving 7 bases of the junction unmatched.

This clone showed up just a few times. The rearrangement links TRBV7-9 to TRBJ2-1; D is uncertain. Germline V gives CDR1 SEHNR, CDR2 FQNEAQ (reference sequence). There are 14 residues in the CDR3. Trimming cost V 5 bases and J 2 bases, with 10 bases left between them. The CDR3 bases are TGTGCCAGCAGCCCCCCCGTAGCCTACAATGAGCAGTTCTTC. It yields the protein CASSPPVAYNEQFF.

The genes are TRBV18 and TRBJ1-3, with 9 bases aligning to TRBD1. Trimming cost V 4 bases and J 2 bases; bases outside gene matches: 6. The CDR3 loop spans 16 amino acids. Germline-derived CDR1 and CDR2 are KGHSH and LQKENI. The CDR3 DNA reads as TGTGCCAGCTCACAGCCGGGACAGGGAACTGGAAACACCATATATTTT. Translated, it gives CASSQPGQGTGNTIYF. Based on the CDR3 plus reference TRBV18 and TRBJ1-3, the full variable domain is NAGVMQNPRHLVRRRGQEARLRCSPMKGHSHVYWYRQLPEEGLKFMVYLQKENIIDESGMPKERFSAEFPKEGPSILRIQQVVRGDSAAYFCASSQPGQGTGNTIYFGEGSWLTVV.

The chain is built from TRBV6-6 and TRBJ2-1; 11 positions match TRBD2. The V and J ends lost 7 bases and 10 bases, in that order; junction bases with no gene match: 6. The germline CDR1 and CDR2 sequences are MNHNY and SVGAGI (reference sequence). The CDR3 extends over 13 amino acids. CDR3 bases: TGTGCCAGCATGGGGCTAGCGGGAGGAGAGCAGTTCTTC. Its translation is CASMGLAGGEQFF.

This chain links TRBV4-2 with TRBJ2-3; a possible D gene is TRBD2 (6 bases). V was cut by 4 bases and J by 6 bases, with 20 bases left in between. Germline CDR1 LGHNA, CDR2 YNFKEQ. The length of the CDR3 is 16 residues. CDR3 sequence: CASSLRVHNSGDTQYF. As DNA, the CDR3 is TGTGCCAGCAGCCTCCGAGTACATAATAGCGGTGATACGCAGTATTTT.

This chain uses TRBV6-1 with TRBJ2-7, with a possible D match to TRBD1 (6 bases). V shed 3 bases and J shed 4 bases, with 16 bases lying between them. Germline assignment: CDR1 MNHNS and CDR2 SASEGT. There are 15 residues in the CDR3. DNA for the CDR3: TGTGCCAGCAGTGATTTAGGGACAAGACTTTACGAGCAGTACTTC. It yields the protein CASSDLGTRLYEQYF.

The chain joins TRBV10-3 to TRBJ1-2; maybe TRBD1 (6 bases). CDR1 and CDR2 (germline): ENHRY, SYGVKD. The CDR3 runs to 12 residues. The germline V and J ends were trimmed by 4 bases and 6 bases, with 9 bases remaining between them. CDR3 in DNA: TGTGCCATCAGTGTGGCAGGGGATGGCTACACCTTC. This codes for CAISVAGDGYTF.

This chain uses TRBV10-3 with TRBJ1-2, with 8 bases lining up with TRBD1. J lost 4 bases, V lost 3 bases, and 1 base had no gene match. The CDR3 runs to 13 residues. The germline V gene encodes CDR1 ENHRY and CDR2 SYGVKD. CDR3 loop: CAISDTGGYGYTF. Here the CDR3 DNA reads TGTGCCATCAGTGATACAGGGGGCTATGGCTACACCTTC.

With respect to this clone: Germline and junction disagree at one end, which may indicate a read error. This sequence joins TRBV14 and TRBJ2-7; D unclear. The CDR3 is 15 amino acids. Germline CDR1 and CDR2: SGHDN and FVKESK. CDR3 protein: CASNQGWAGSYEQYF. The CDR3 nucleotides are TGTGCCAGCAACCAAGGATGGGCCGGCTCCTACGAGCAGTACTTC.

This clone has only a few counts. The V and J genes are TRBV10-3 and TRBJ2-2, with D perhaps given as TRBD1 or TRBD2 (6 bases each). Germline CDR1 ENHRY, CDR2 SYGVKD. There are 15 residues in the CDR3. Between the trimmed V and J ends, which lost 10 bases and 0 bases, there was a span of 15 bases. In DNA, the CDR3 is TGTGCCACCAGGGGACTCGATTCGAACACCGGGGAGCTGTTTTTT. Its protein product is CATRGLDSNTGELFF.